The T cell receptor (beta chain) described here comes from a study of cytomegalovirus exposure and HLA in healthy donors. Study-level findings and limits: In a later analysis, donors in an Asian-associated ancestry cluster reportedly had fewer N-insertions in productive TCRs than the cohort mean. Presence/absence analyses took donor sequencing depth as roughly uniform. In a later analysis, the majority of CMV-associated beta chains seemingly showed HLA restriction.

Germline CDR1 SGHVS, CDR2 FNYEAQ. CDR3 length equals 15 residues. The J segment lost 3 bases and the V segment lost 3 bases, leaving 3 bases of the junction unmatched. Regarding this clone: Its antigen is unidentified.

13 Jbeta primers and 60 Vbeta primers were used for the PCR. Libraries were prepared by immunoSEQ multiplex PCR; TCRdb keeps only in-frame clonotypes and omits some of them. The table shows under 200,000 clones, with about 75% occurring only once. The genes are TRBV7-6 and TRBJ2-3; 10 positions agree with TRBD1. The source is a male donor in good health and CMV-seronegative. The source material was PBMCs. The CDR3 region is CASSLGQGLTDTQYF. For the CDR3, the DNA is TGTGCCAGCAGCTTGGGACAGGGGTTGACAGATACGCAGTATTTT.